This TCR beta chain came from a study of cytotoxic CD8 clonotypes in ibrutinib-treated CLL. Study background: Responses comprised around 24 partial and 2 complete; at median around 70 months, about 14 remained remitted and about 12 progressed.

The repertoire was sequenced with immunoSEQ multiplex PCR; TCRdb's copy has only in-frame clones and lacks some. The sample shows tens of thousands of clones, approximately 87% of them seen only once. A few counts support this clone. Its antigen remains unknown. Study-wide results and caveats: Higher circulating CD8+ T-cell counts strongly accompanied higher baseline clonality, above age-matched healthy donors.

V was pared by 2 bases and J by 0 bases, with 8 bases between. CDR1 is MNHNS and CDR2 is SASEGT in the germline V gene. CDR3 length: 15 amino acids. The genes are TRBV6-1 and TRBJ1-5, with D hard to call. Sequenced material: PBMCs, taken after 24 months of ibrutinib treatment. This clonotype was sampled from a human donor with chronic lymphocytic leukemia. DNA for the CDR3: TGTGCCAGCAGTGAATTTGAGACTAGCAATCAGCCCCAGCATTTT. Encoded protein: CASSEFETSNQPQHF.